The 23 T cell receptor beta chains below all came from one sample that was sequenced in a study of blood T cell repertoires in COVID-19. Measured with immunoSEQ multiplex PCR; TCRdb has only the in-frame clones, and not every one. The sample records hundreds of thousands of clones, 85% to 90% being singletons. Sequencing was carried out using PBMCs or T cells enriched from blood (not recorded which). The receptors were gathered from a man aged 25 to 45 who had recovered from COVID-19.

The sample holds a few counts of this clone. This chain connects TRBV7-6 to TRBJ1-1, with D perhaps TRBD1 (5 bases). Trimming removed 5 bases from V and 4 bases from J, with 17 bases in between. The germline V gene has CDR1 SGHVS and CDR2 FNYEAQ. The CDR3 loop spans 15 amino acids. DNA of the CDR3: TGTGCCAGCAGCACTGCGGGAGGGGTGGGCACTGAAGCTTTCTTT. This sequence encodes CASSTAGGVGTEAFF.

This clone was recorded only once. The V and J genes are TRBV19 and TRBJ2-1, with 8 bases lining up with TRBD1. Germline CDR1 and CDR2: LNHDA and SQIVND (reference sequence). The CDR3 spans 14 residues. Trimming took 4 bases from V and 6 from J; bases not matched to a gene: 5. The CDR3 spells CASSRGQAVNEQFF. The CDR3, as DNA: TGTGCCAGTAGTAGGGGACAGGCCGTCAATGAGCAGTTCTTC.

V is TRBV28 and J is TRBJ1-2; D gene ambiguous. The CDR3 extends over 14 amino acids. Germline CDR1 is MDHEN and CDR2 is SYDVKM. V was cut by 6 bases and J by 4 bases, with 15 bases left in between. CDR3 nucleotide sequence: TGTGCCAGCAGCTCCCCGGTTGGAGGCTATGGCTACACCTTC. It yields the protein CASSSPVGGYGYTF.

Here the CDR3 reads CASSESTALYNEQFF. The DNA of the CDR3 is TGCGCCAGCAGTGAGTCGACTGCGCTCTACAATGAGCAGTTCTTC. The chain has TRBV10-2 and TRBJ2-1; D is undetermined. This CDR3 comprises 15 residues. The V and J ends lost 0 bases and 3 bases respectively, with 9 bases between them. Germline V gene sequence: CDR1 WSHSY, CDR2 SAAADI.

The genes are TRBV18 and TRBJ2-7, with TRBD1 identical over 10 bases. The germline gives CDR1 KGHSH, CDR2 LQKENI. V was clipped by 3 bases and J by 3 bases; unmatched bases: 5. The CDR3 loop spans 15 amino acids. The CDR3 bases are TGTGCCAGCTCACCGGGGGACAGGGGTATCTACGAGCAGTACTTC. This codes for CASSPGDRGIYEQYF.

Concerning this clone: This sample also contains other DNA sequences that code for the same CDR3. CDR3 region: CATSRDLSGAYNEQFF. CDR3 DNA sequence: TGTGCCACCAGCAGAGATTTAAGCGGAGCCTACAATGAGCAGTTCTTC. J is TRBJ2-1 and V is TRBV15; tentative D call: TRBD2 (5 bases). Trimming shortened V by 0 bases and J by 2 bases, and 11 bases separated the two germline ends. CDR3 length: 16 residues. The germline V gene has CDR1 LNHNV and CDR2 YYDKDF (reference sequence). The full variable domain, rest sourced from reference TRBV15 and TRBJ2-1, is DAMVIQNPRYQVTQFGKPVTLSCSQTLNHNVMYWYQQKSSQAPKLLFHYYDKDFNNEADTPDNFQSRRPNTSFCFLDIRSPGLGDTAMYLCATSRDLSGAYNEQFFGPGTRLTVL.

This chain connects TRBV19 to TRBJ1-5; weak D call: TRBD1 (5 bases). With 2 bases removed from V and 5 bases from J, the gap between germline ends came to 13 bases. CDR1 and CDR2 (germline): LNHDA, SQIVND (reference sequence). The CDR3 totals 15 residues. The CDR3 DNA sequence: TGTGCCAGTAGTATAAGGTTACAGGCCCATCAGCCCCAGCATTTT. As protein: CASSIRLQAHQPQHF.

The gene calls are TRBV7-9 and TRBJ2-3; 10 bases match TRBD2. V lost 6 bases, J lost 1 base, and 10 bases stayed unmatched. CDR3 length: 17 amino acids. Germline V gene sequence: CDR1 SEHNR, CDR2 FQNEAQ (reference sequence). This CDR3 is CASSRTSGRTGTDTQYF. The CDR3, as DNA: TGTGCCAGCAGTAGGACTAGCGGCAGGACAGGCACAGATACGCAGTATTTT.

The rearrangement links TRBV28 to TRBJ2-3; TRBD1 matches 9 bases. CDR3 size: 16 residues. Looked up from germline, CDR1 is MDHEN and CDR2 is SYDVKM. Unmatched junction bases numbered 10, after V lost 5 bases and J lost 4 bases. In DNA form, the CDR3 reads TGTGCCAGCAGTACGGACAGGGGATGGGTTGCAGATACGCAGTATTTT. This sequence encodes CASSTDRGWVADTQYF.

The V and J genes are TRBV10-2 and TRBJ1-2, with TRBD1 identical over 10 bases. Trimming removed 5 bases from V and 2 bases from J; junction bases left unmatched: 5. The germline gives CDR1 WSHSY, CDR2 SAAADI. This CDR3 is 15 amino acids long. The CDR3 DNA follows: TGCGCCAGCAGTCCGGGGACAGGGGAGAACTATGGCTACACCTTC. Amino acid sequence: CASSPGTGENYGYTF.

J is TRBJ2-6 and V is TRBV5-5; the D is unclear. The CDR3 is 15 residues long. The germline gives CDR1 SGHKS, CDR2 YYEKEE (reference sequence). V lost 1 base to trimming and J lost 0 bases, with 5 bases between them. CDR3 DNA sequence: TGTGCCAGCAGCTTGCACACCTCTGGGGCCAACGTCCTGACTTTC. As protein: CASSLHTSGANVLTF. Complete variable domain (other parts from reference TRBV5-5 and TRBJ2-6): DAGVTQSPTHLIKTRGQQVTLRCSPISGHKSVSWYQQVLGQGPQFIFQYYEKEERGRGNFPDRFSARQFPNYSSELNVNALLLGDSALYLCASSLHTSGANVLTFGAGSRLTVL.

V and J are TRBV5-1 and TRBJ2-3; 9 nucleotides align to TRBD2. The germline V gene has CDR1 SGHRS and CDR2 YFSETQ. The junction had 11 bases not matched to a gene; V was cut back by 0 bases and J by 0 bases. The CDR3 length is 19 residues. The CDR3 DNA reads TGCGCCAGCAGCTTGGTTCGGTCGGCTAGCGGGATAAGCACAGATACGCAGTATTTT. Protein sequence: CASSLVRSASGISTDTQYF.

CDR3 DNA: TGCAGCGTTGTCGGCCCCCAGGGAAGGAACTATGGCTACACCTTC. Residues: CSVVGPQGRNYGYTF. This sequence joins TRBV29-1 and TRBJ1-2; D is perhaps TRBD1 (5 bases). CDR3 size: 15 residues. Germline lookup yields CDR1 SQVTM and CDR2 ANQGSEA. The germline V and J ends were trimmed by 4 bases and 2 bases, with 17 bases remaining between them.

On this clone itself: Mismatch with germline at one junction end may stem from a read error. The J gene is TRBJ1-2, the V gene TRBV5-6; D gene ambiguous. The V gene's germline CDR1 is SGHDT and CDR2 YYEEEE. The CDR3 spans 13 residues. The CDR3 is CASSLVAGSSLLF. CDR3 nucleotide sequence: TGTGCCAGCAGCTTGGTGGCAGGTTCTTCCCTTCTCTTC. Together with reference TRBV5-6 and TRBJ1-2, the CDR3 gives the full variable domain: DAGVTQSPTHLIKTRGQQVTLRCSPKSGHDTVSWYQQALGQGPQFIFQYYEEEERQRGNFPDRFSGHQFPNYSSELNVNALLLGDSALYLCASSLVAGSSLLFGSGTRLTVV.

The chain couples TRBV5-5 to TRBJ2-2; TRBD2 matches at 9 bases. The CDR3 consists of 17 residues. The J segment lost 5 bases and the V segment lost 4 bases, leaving 12 bases of the junction unmatched. Germline lookup yields CDR1 SGHKS and CDR2 YYEKEE (reference sequence). CDR3 region: CASSLAGAGGPTGELFF. The DNA for the CDR3 is TGTGCCAGCAGCCTCGCGGGGGCGGGAGGGCCGACCGGGGAGCTGTTTTTT.

The chain links TRBV10-3 to TRBJ1-2, with 10 bases lining up with TRBD1. Germline V lookup: CDR1 ENHRY, CDR2 SYGVKD. The V and J ends lost 0 bases and 3 bases, in that order; junction bases with no gene match: 7. The CDR3 runs to 17 residues. CDR3: CAISESRQGARHYGYTF. The CDR3 DNA follows: TGTGCCATCAGTGAGTCGAGACAGGGGGCGAGGCACTATGGCTACACCTTC.

This clone came up once. The chain carries TRBV7-9 and TRBJ1-5; D is perhaps TRBD1 (5 bases). Between the trimmed V and J ends, which lost 1 base and 2 bases, there was a span of 18 bases. The CDR3 length is 18 residues. The V gene's germline CDR1 is SEHNR and CDR2 FQNEAQ (reference sequence). CDR3: CASSLGTGQNTGNQPQHF. The CDR3 nucleotides are TGTGCCAGCAGCTTAGGAACAGGACAAAATACGGGCAATCAGCCCCAGCATTTT.

CDR3 region: CASGRPGPGGRNTEAFF. The CDR3 region has the DNA TGTGCCAGCGGACGACCCGGTCCAGGGGGTAGAAACACTGAAGCTTTCTTT. The chain carries TRBV27 and TRBJ1-1; 7 bases align to TRBD1. Germline CDR1 MNHEY, CDR2 SMNVEV (reference sequence). The CDR3 loop spans 17 amino acids. After removal of 8 bases from V and 2 bases from J, the junction contained 17 bases not matched to a gene.

Comments on this clone: The identical CDR3 is also encoded by other nucleotide sequences in the sample. CDR3 in amino acids: CSVERQGGTGELFF. CDR3 bases: TGCAGCGTTGAACGCCAGGGAGGCACCGGGGAGCTGTTTTTT. This chain connects TRBV29-1 to TRBJ2-2; a weak D match, TRBD2 (6 bases). Germline lookup yields CDR1 SQVTM and CDR2 ANQGSEA. The CDR3 is 14 amino acids. V gave up 2 bases and J gave up 4 bases, with 11 bases separating them.

This clone was detected only once. The chain carries TRBV20-1 and TRBJ2-3, with 12 nucleotides matching TRBD2. CDR1 DFQATT and CDR2 SNEGSKA come from the germline V gene (reference sequence). The CDR3 has 15 residues. The trim removed 3 bases at V and 1 base at J, leaving 2 bases unmatched. CDR3 in DNA: TGCAGTGCTAGTCCTAGCGGGAGGGGCACAGATACGCAGTATTTT. Translating it yields CSASPSGRGTDTQYF.

V gene TRBV29-1 combines with J gene TRBJ2-4; D perhaps matches TRBD2 (6 bases). The germline V gene encodes CDR1 SQVTM and CDR2 ANQGSEA. The CDR3 totals 14 residues. The ends were cut back, 6 bases at V and 6 bases at J, with 18 bases in the middle. The CDR3 sequence is CSVARDPAGNIQYF. The CDR3, as DNA: TGCAGCGTCGCAAGGGACCCAGCGGGAAACATTCAGTACTTC.

J is TRBJ2-6 and V is TRBV19, with TRBD1 matching 7 bases. The CDR3 is 16 amino acids. Trimming took 9 bases from V and 0 from J; bases not matched to a gene: 8. Germline-derived CDR1 and CDR2 are LNHDA and SQIVND (reference sequence). CDR3 bases: TGTGCCAGCCGGGACAGTGCTGCCTCTGGGGCCAACGTCCTGACTTTC. Translated, it gives CASRDSAASGANVLTF.

The chain employs TRBV29-1 and TRBJ2-3; D is possibly TRBD1 (5 bases). There are 15 residues in the CDR3. Germline lookup yields CDR1 SQVTM and CDR2 ANQGSEA. Trimming took 1 base from V and 2 from J, leaving 13 bases between them. The CDR3 nucleotides are TGCAGCGTTGAAGGGACAACCCTTCCCACAGATACGCAGTATTTT. This codes for CSVEGTTLPTDTQYF.